Listed here are 9 T cell receptor beta chains from one sample, sequenced in a study of T cell repertoires in cytomegalovirus infection. TCRdb redid the calling of the reads with MiXCR, one entry per CDR3 protein. The repertoire includes 60,000 to 75,000 distinct CDR3 sequences, approximately 3.6% of them detected once, and about 22% sits in the top ten. Sequencing was performed on PBMCs. The receptors shown here come from a human donor in good health (CMV status not recorded). Some clones in this sample may be carry-over from other donors' samples.

The table lists this clonotype with many counts. The V call is TRBV5-8, the J call TRBJ1-2, with D perhaps TRBD1 (6 bases). Trimming removed 2 bases at V and 8 bases at J, with 16 bases between. The CDR3 has 14 amino acids. Germline CDR1 is SGHTS and CDR2 is YDEGEE. CDR3 loop: CASSLFASGVGYTF. CDR3 sequence (DNA): TGTGCCAGCAGCTTATTTGCCTCAGGGGTAGGCTACACCTTC.

This clonotype was detected many times. This rearrangement joins TRBV7-2 to TRBJ1-5; D is possibly TRBD1 (5 bases). V lost 2 bases, J lost 5 bases, and 16 bases lay in between. The length of the CDR3 is 16 residues. Germline CDR1 and CDR2: SGHTA and FQGNSA. This CDR3 is CASSLYSRAADQPQHF. CDR3 coding DNA: TGTGCCAGCAGCTTATATTCCAGGGCTGCGGATCAGCCCCAGCATTTT.

This clonotype was detected many times. The chain joins TRBV28 to TRBJ1-5; D remains ambiguous. Germline CDR1 MDHEN, CDR2 SYDVKM. This CDR3 region has 11 residues. Between the trimmed V and J ends, which lost 4 bases and 11 bases, there was a span of 9 bases. The CDR3, as DNA: TGTGCCAGCAGTTCGATCGACGCCCAGCATTTT. Amino acids: CASSSIDAQHF.

This clonotype was counted many times. CDR3 coding DNA: TGTGCCAGCAGTTCTAAGGCACGACTAATCTTTAGCACTGAAGCTTTCTTT. Its protein is CASSSKARLIFSTEAFF. The V and J genes are TRBV7-9 and TRBJ1-1, with D hard to call. The CDR3 spans 17 residues. The V gene's germline CDR1 is SEHNR and CDR2 FQNEAQ (reference sequence). Trimming left V 6 bases short and J 4 bases short, with 24 bases between.

In its sample, this clonotype is large (0.1 to 1%). This sequence joins TRBV7-6 and TRBJ2-1; D uncertain. The CDR3 sequence is 13 residues long. CDR1 is SGHVS and CDR2 is FNYEAQ in the germline V gene. The germline V and J ends were trimmed by 1 base and 9 bases, with 10 bases remaining between them. The CDR3 region has the DNA TGTGCCAGCAGCTTAGGGACCTGGGGTGAGCAGTTCTTC. Translating gives CASSLGTWGEQFF.

This clonotype has a count of ten or more. The chain uses TRBV7-2 and TRBJ1-2; the D gene is possibly TRBD1 (6 bases). V lost 2 bases and J lost 4, with 14 bases in between. CDR1 and CDR2 from the germline V gene are SGHTA and FQGNSA. The CDR3 contains 15 residues. In nucleotides, the CDR3 is TGTGCCAGCAGCTTAATCTACGGGACACGCTATGGCTACACCTTC. Its protein product is CASSLIYGTRYGYTF.

The table lists this clonotype with many counts. The rearrangement joins TRBV7-2 to TRBJ1-2; D uncertain. This CDR3 has 14 residues. Trimming shortened V by 4 bases and J by 7 bases, and 16 bases separated the two germline ends. Germline CDR1 reads SGHTA; CDR2 reads FQGNSA. In DNA, the CDR3 is TGTGCCAGCAGCTCCACCCCCAACGGTGGTGGCTACACCTTC. It translates to CASSSTPNGGGYTF.

In this sample, this clonotype turned up many times. The chain is built from TRBV7-2 and TRBJ1-5; D might be TRBD1 (5 bases). V lost 6 bases, J lost 2 bases, and 17 bases lay in between. The CDR3 is 16 residues long. Germline CDR1 reads SGHTA; CDR2 reads FQGNSA. CDR3 bases: TGTGCCAGCAGATGGTTCATCCGGGGGTGCAATCAGCCCCAGCATTTT. This translates into CASRWFIRGCNQPQHF.

This clonotype was detected many times. The J gene is TRBJ2-6, the V gene TRBV7-2, with D perhaps TRBD1 (6 bases). This CDR3 spans 17 amino acids. Germline-derived CDR1 and CDR2 are SGHTA and FQGNSA. With 3 bases removed from V and 0 bases from J, the gap between germline ends came to 12 bases. CDR3 nucleotides: TGTGCCAGCAGCTTGGGGGCCAGGGTCTCTGGGGCCAACGTCCTGACTTTC. This codes for CASSLGARVSGANVLTF.